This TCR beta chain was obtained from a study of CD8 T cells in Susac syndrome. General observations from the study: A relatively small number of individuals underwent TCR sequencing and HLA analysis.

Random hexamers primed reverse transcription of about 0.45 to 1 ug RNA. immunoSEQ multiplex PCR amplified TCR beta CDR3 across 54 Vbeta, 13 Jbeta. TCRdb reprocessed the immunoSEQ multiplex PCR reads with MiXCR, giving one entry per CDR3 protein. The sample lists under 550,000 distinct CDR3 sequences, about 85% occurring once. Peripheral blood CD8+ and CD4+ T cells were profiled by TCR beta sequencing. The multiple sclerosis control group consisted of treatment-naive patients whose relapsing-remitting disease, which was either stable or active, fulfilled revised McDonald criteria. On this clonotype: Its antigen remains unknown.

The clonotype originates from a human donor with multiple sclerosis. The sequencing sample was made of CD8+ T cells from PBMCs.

CDR3 sequence reads: CASGTSGYTDTQYF. In DNA, the CDR3 is TGCGCCAGCGGGACTAGCGGATACACAGATACGCAGTATTTT. The chain has TRBV10-2 and TRBJ2-3; 11 bases map to TRBD2. The V gene's germline CDR1 is WSHSY and CDR2 SAAADI. V lost 8 bases, J lost 2 bases, and 3 bases stayed unmatched. CDR3 size: 14 residues.